A single sample gave rise to the 14 T cell receptor delta chains below, sequenced in a study of gamma-delta T cells after stem cell transplantation. TCRdb fed the RT-PCR reads into CATT to redo clone calling. The sample holds more than 2,500 delta-chain clones, 5% seen once. The sample taken for sequencing was gamma-delta T cells. The receptors come from a human donor. It is not recorded whose cells these are; they may come from a transplant donor.

Note on this clone: For this DNA, TCRdb reports the protein of a much larger clone, which diverges at residue 10, most likely from a read error; the protein presented here is translated directly from the DNA. The chain employs TRDV2 and TRDJ1; 11 bases fit TRDD3. The V gene end was trimmed by 8 bases and the J gene end by 1 base; junction bases not matched to a gene: 11. Per germline, CDR1 GEAIGNYY and CDR2 EKD. This CDR3 region has 16 residues. CDR3 region: CASYGVGDTITDKLIF. In DNA, the CDR3 is TGTGCCTCTTACGGGGTGGGGGATACGATCACCGATAAACTCATCTTT.

About this clone itself: It is likely a read error: a sequence one base away is far more abundant. Other DNA sequences from this sample encode an identical CDR3 as well. The chain has TRDV2 and TRDJ1, with TRDD3 matching over 9 bases. This CDR3 has 19 residues. Germline V CDR1 and CDR2: GEAIGNYY, EKD. The DNA for the CDR3 is TGTGCCTGCGACACGGTACTGGGGGACACCAGGAGGTCTGAGAATAAACTCATCTTT. As protein: CACDTVLGDTRRSENKLIF.

By frequency in the sample, this clone is large (0.1 to 1%). The same CDR3 also results from other DNA sequences found in this sample. The rearrangement links TRDV2 to TRDJ1; 12 bases are shared with TRDD3. Unmatched junction bases numbered 14, after V lost 1 base and J lost 0 bases. CDR1 and CDR2 from the germline V gene are GEAIGNYY and EKD. The CDR3 is made up of 20 amino acids. CDR3 coding DNA: TGTGCCTGTGACACGATCAATACTGGGGGATACCACCTGTACACCGATAAACTCATCTTT. As protein: CACDTINTGGYHLYTDKLIF.

The chain joins TRDV2 to TRDJ1; tentative D call: TRDD3 (6 bases). Germline loops: CDR1 GEAIGNYY, CDR2 EKD. The V end was cut by 2 bases, the J end by 0 bases, with 21 bases between. The CDR3 is 18 residues long. The CDR3 sequence: CACDSVGIGGPYTDKLIF. The CDR3 nucleotides are TGTGCCTGTGACAGCGTGGGAATCGGGGGACCCTACACCGATAAACTCATCTTT.

This clone was seen only a few times. The chain carries TRDV2 and TRDJ1, with a possible D match to TRDD3 (6 bases). The CDR3 runs 15 residues. Germline V gene data show CDR1 as GEAIGNYY and CDR2 as EKD. The V end lost 1 base, the J end lost 5 bases, and 16 bases lay between the germline ends. The CDR3 coding sequence is TGTGCCTGTGACACGCTGGGGACCCCGAAGGATAAACTCATCTTT. Translation: CACDTLGTPKDKLIF.

As to this clone: A single base is all that separates this from a far larger clone, so a read error is likely. This sample also contains other DNA sequences that code for the same CDR3. The V and J genes are TRDV2 and TRDJ1; 8 bases agree with TRDD3. This CDR3 has 14 amino acids. J was trimmed by 7 bases and V by 3 bases; bases with no gene match: 9. CDR1 is GEAIGNYY, CDR2 EKD, per germline. In DNA, the CDR3 is TGTGCCTGTGACTTTTTGGGGGATCGAGGTAAACTCATCTTT. It is translated as CACDFLGDRGKLIF.

This clone occurred a few times. It differs at one base from a far larger clone, so likely a read error. The chain recombines TRDV2 with TRDJ1; 7 nucleotides line up with TRDD3. V trimming: 3 bases; J trimming: 5 bases; junction bases outside the gene matches: 11. The CDR3 totals 15 residues. CDR1 is GEAIGNYY, CDR2 EKD, per germline. The CDR3 sequence is CACDPLGITGDKLIF. CDR3 nucleotides: TGTGCCTGTGACCCCTTGGGGATAACAGGGGATAAACTCATCTTT.

Comment on this clone: A far larger clone differs by one base, so this is likely a read error. The sample carries other DNA sequences with the same CDR3. This chain links TRDV2 with TRDJ3; 11 bases are a match to TRDD3. The V gene's germline CDR1 is GEAIGNYY and CDR2 EKD. The CDR3 consists of 18 residues. CDR3 protein: CACDILGDSTWDTRQMFF. The CDR3 nucleotides read TGTGCCTGCGACATACTGGGGGATAGTACCTGGGACACCCGACAGATGTTTTTC.

In the case of this clone: A far more abundant clone sits one base away, making this likely a read error. This CDR3 is also generated by other DNA sequences in the sample. V is TRDV2 and J is TRDJ1, with TRDD3 identical over 13 bases. The CDR3 is 20 amino acids. The germline V gene has CDR1 GEAIGNYY and CDR2 EKD. Trimming at V came to 0 bases and at J to 4 bases, leaving 16 bases not matched to a gene. The CDR3, as DNA: TGTGCCTGTGACACCGTAGCTGGAACTGGGGGATACGCAGTTAACGATAAACTCATCTTT. Translating it yields CACDTVAGTGGYAVNDKLIF.

The chain employs TRDV2 and TRDJ1; TRDD3 matches at 11 bases. The germline V gene has CDR1 GEAIGNYY and CDR2 EKD. After removal of 3 bases from V and 2 bases from J, the junction contained 19 bases not matched to a gene. This CDR3 comprises 20 residues. The CDR3 DNA reads as TGTGCCTGTGACCGACTGGGGGATAAGGGACCAGACCGTATGACCGATAAACTCATCTTT. Its translation: CACDRLGDKGPDRMTDKLIF.

Turning to this clone: TCRdb's protein for this DNA is that of a much larger clone and differs from the translation at residue 5, likely a read error; the protein shown is the DNA translation. The chain uses TRDV2 and TRDJ1; 9 nucleotides match TRDD3. Losses at the gene ends were 0 bases for V and 0 bases for J; bases not matched to a gene: 16. Per germline, CDR1 GEAIGNYY and CDR2 EKD. CDR3 length: 20 residues. CDR3 nucleotide sequence: TGTGCCTGTGACACCAATACTGGGGGACCCTGGGGCATATACACCGATAAACTCATCTTT. Translation: CACDTNTGGPWGIYTDKLIF.

This clone was recorded a few times. The protein held in TCRdb is that of a much larger clone and does not match this DNA's translation at residue 8, likely because of a read error; the protein shown is translated from the DNA. The rearrangement links TRDV2 to TRDJ1; the D gene is possibly TRDD3 (5 bases). There are 19 residues in the CDR3. Trimming left V 1 base short and J 6 bases short, with 29 bases between. Germline-derived CDR1 and CDR2 are GEAIGNYY and EKD. The CDR3 is CACDTVLEDTRRSENKLIF. CDR3 sequence (DNA): TGTGCCTGTGACACGGTACTGGAGGACACCAGGAGGTCTGAGAATAAACTCATCTTT.

Sample share makes this clone large. Other DNA sequences in this specimen translate into the identical CDR3. The chain joins TRDV2 to TRDJ1; the D gene is possibly TRDD3 (5 bases). Trimming removed 0 bases at V and 10 bases at J, with 20 bases between. Per germline, CDR1 GEAIGNYY and CDR2 EKD. This CDR3 contains 15 residues. The chain's CDR3 is CACDTVGDIGESLIF. CDR3 coding DNA: TGTGCCTGTGACACCGTTGGAGATATAGGGGAGTCACTCATCTTT.

This clone was picked up a small number of times. TCRdb's listed protein matches a much larger clone and diverges from this DNA's translation at residue 18, likely through a read error; the protein shown comes from the DNA. The rearrangement joins TRDV2 to TRDJ1, with TRDD3 matching over 9 bases. The CDR3 runs to 19 residues. Germline CDR1 GEAIGNYY, CDR2 EKD. The CDR3 DNA is TGTGCCTGTGACACGGTACTGGGGGACACCAGGAGGTCTGAGAATAAACTCACCTTT. It specifies CACDTVLGDTRRSENKLTF.